The 3 T cell receptor beta chains in this list originate from one sample, sequenced in a study of blood T cell repertoires in COVID-19. Some clones are missing from TCRdb's copy, which holds only in-frame ones; the method was immunoSEQ multiplex PCR. The repertoire holds about 220,000 clones, about nine tenths seen once, with over 2% in the top ten. The source material was peripheral blood. The receptors were gathered from a man between 25 and 39 years old who had recovered from COVID-19.

This clone was recorded a few times. The chain employs TRBV7-8 and TRBJ1-3; 10 bases agree with TRBD1. This CDR3 is built from 15 residues. The junction had 2 bases not matched to a gene; V was cut back by 3 bases and J by 3 bases. CDR1 is SGHVS, CDR2 FQNEAQ, per germline. CDR3 in amino acids: CASSLTGGNGNTIYF. The CDR3 bases are TGTGCCAGCAGCTTGACAGGGGGCAATGGAAACACCATATATTTT.

This clone was seen once. The chain uses TRBV7-2 and TRBJ2-7, with a weak D call TRBD1 (5 bases). The CDR3 totals 14 residues. Trimming pared 3 bases from V and 4 bases from J, leaving 13 bases between. CDR1 is SGHTA and CDR2 is FQGNSA in the germline V gene. CDR3 amino acids: CASSFLPPGYEQYF. The CDR3 DNA reads TGTGCCAGCAGCTTCCTACCCCCAGGGTACGAGCAGTACTTC.

The chain is built from TRBV4-2 and TRBJ1-2; D is unclear. Trimming stripped 0 bases from V and 2 bases from J, with 10 bases between. The length of the CDR3 is 15 residues. The germline V gene encodes CDR1 LGHNA and CDR2 YNFKEQ. CDR3 bases: TGTGCCAGCAGCCAAGAACGACAAATCAACTATGGCTACACCTTC. Its protein product is CASSQERQINYGYTF.